The 3 T cell receptor beta chains given below trace back to one sample, sequenced in a study of shared clonotypes between healthy human individuals. In the naive CD8 group, cells lacked CD45RO and were positively selected for CCR7, so terminally differentiated effector memory CD45RA+ cells were left out. Using immunoSEQ multiplex PCR, the repertoire was profiled, and TCRdb retains in-frame clones only, with some absent. The top ten clones hold under 2% of a sample with about 2.1 million clones, 93% of them seen once. Sequencing was done on a sample of naive CD8+ T cells from PBMCs. These receptors were obtained from a man aged 18 to 29 in good health. Some clones in this sample may be carry-over from other donors' samples.

This chain joins TRBV9 and TRBJ1-2; 9 nucleotides align to TRBD1. CDR1 is SGDLS, CDR2 YYNGEE, per germline. This CDR3 has 14 residues. Unmatched junction bases numbered 7, after V lost 7 bases and J lost 3 bases. CDR3 nucleotide sequence: TGTGCCAGCGGAAACTGGGACAGGGACTATGGCTACACCTTC. It is translated as CASGNWDRDYGYTF.

The CDR3 is CASRGPGAGTEAFF. As DNA, the CDR3 is TGTGCCAGCAGGGGCCCAGGGGCCGGCACTGAAGCTTTCTTT. V usage is TRBV6-5 and J usage is TRBJ1-1, with D possibly matching TRBD1 (6 bases). V gave up 6 bases and J gave up 4 bases, with 15 bases separating them. This CDR3 has 14 amino acids. Germline V gene lookup returns CDR1 MNHEY and CDR2 SVGAGI.

The rearrangement joins TRBV15 to TRBJ2-7; TRBD1 agrees at 10 bases. Germline assignment: CDR1 LNHNV and CDR2 YYDKDF (reference sequence). The CDR3 is 14 amino acids. Trimming took 7 bases from V and 4 from J; bases not matched to a gene: 7. CDR3 in amino acids: CATTPGQGVYEQYF. In nucleotides, the CDR3 is TGTGCCACCACCCCCGGACAGGGGGTATACGAGCAGTACTTC.